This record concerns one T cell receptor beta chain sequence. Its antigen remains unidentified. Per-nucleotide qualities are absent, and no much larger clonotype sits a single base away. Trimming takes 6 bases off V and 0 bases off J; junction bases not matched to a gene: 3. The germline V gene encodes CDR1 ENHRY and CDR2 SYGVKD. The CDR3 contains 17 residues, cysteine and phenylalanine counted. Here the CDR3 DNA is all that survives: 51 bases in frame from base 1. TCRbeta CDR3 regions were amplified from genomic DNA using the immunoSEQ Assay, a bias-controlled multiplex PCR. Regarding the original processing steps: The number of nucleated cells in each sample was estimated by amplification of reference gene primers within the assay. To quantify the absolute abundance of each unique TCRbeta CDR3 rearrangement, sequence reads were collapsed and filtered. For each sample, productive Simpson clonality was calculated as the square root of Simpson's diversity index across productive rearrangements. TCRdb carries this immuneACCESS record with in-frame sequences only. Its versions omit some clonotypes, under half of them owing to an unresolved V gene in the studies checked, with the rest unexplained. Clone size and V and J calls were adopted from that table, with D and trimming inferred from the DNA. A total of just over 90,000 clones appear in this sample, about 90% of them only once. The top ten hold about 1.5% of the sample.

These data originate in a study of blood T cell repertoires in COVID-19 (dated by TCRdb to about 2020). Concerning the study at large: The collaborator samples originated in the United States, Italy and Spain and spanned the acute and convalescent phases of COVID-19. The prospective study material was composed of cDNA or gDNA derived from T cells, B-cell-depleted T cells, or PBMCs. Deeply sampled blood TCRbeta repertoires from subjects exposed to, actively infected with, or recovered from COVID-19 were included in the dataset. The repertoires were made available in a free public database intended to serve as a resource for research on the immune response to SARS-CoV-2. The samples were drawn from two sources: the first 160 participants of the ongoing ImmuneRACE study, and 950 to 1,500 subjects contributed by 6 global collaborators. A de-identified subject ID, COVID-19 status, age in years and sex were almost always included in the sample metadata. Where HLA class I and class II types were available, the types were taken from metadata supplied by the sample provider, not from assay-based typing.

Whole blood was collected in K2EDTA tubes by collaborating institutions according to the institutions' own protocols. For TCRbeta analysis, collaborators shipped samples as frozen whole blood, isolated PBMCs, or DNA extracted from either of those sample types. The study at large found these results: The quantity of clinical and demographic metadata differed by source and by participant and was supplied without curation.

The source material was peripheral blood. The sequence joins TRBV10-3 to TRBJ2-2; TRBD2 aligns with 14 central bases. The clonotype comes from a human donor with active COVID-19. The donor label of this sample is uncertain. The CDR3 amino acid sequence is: CAIRPGLAGANTGELFF. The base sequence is TGTGCCATCAGACCGGGACTAGCGGGAGCGAACACCGGGGAGCTGTTTTTT.